This is a list of T cell receptor beta chains from one sample in a study of T cells after posttransplantation cyclophosphamide. The method was immunoSEQ multiplex PCR; TCRdb's version includes in-frame clones alone and lacks a portion of them. The table lists roughly 21,000 clones, around 85% of them singletons. This specimen consisted of PBMCs, obtained about 13 months after allogeneic stem cell transplant with calcineurin inhibitor and methotrexate. The receptors here all came from a female patient in her thirties or forties who received an allogeneic stem cell transplant from an unrelated donor, was CMV-positive, and had acute and chronic GVHD. Some T cells may trace back to the graft donor. Both conserved end residues are trimmed from each CDR3.

TRBV2	TRBJ1-2	ASRGTGHTNYGYT
TRBV9	TRBJ2-2	ASSVDQGGELF
TRBV19	TRBJ1-1	ASSTSMNTEAF
TRBV27	TRBJ2-1	ASNSRDSIYPGNEQF
TRBV7-3	TRBJ2-1	ASSLMRGGYNEQF
TRBV7-9	TRBJ1-6	ASSPYVGMNSPLH
TRBV7-9	TRBJ2-7	ASSFSTGRDEQY
TRBV29-1	TRBJ1-1	SVAPLTEAF
TRBV6-1	TRBJ1-5	ASSARGSGQGGHQPQH
TRBV6-5	TRBJ1-3	ASSVDRFSGNTIY
TRBV18	TRBJ1-2	ASSRMTGLYGYT
TRBV5-1	TRBJ2-1	ASSRTGDTYNEQF
TRBV11-2	TRBJ1-2	ASSSHNGERDGYT
TRBV4-1	TRBJ2-2	ASSHTRTGELF
TRBV27	TRBJ2-3	ASRRQGEGTQY
TRBV30	TRBJ1-2	AWSGRGGRDYGYT
TRBV28	TRBJ1-3	ASGDRQGGNTIY
TRBV19	TRBJ1-2	ASSGPGQAYGYT
TRBV30	TRBJ1-4	AWSQGAGEKLF
TRBV6-5	TRBJ2-7	ASSLLSGGVYEQY
TRBV19	TRBJ2-6	ASKDPGSLSGANVLT
TRBV7-6	TRBJ2-7	ASSPGSSEQY
TRBV9	TRBJ1-1	ASSSPSRDRGLGPNTEAF
TRBV6-5	TRBJ2-1	ASKSQAGSYNEQF
TRBV30	TRBJ1-1	AWSPRQGAF
TRBV30	TRBJ1-1	AWWGGRGNTEAF
TRBV10-2	TRBJ1-5	ASSAGELRNQPQH
TRBV10-3	TRBJ1-2	AISEGGGRYYGYT
TRBV4-1	TRBJ2-7	ASSPQGAYEQY
TRBV5-1	TRBJ1-3	ASSMGGAGNTIY
TRBV7-9	TRBJ1-1	ASSLRGAMNTEAF
TRBV6-5	TRBJ1-2	ASSYSTGGYGYT
TRBV6-5	TRBJ1-2	ASSYRGAAGVGYT
TRBV13	TRBJ1-2	ASSFHRTGGGYT
TRBV28	TRBJ1-2	ATGREVGGYT
TRBV7-2	TRBJ2-7	ASSFLGVTYEQY
TRBV6-1	TRBJ1-1	ASSEAHDKTTVATEAF